Described below is a single T cell receptor beta chain sequence and its context. This sample was included in a study of blood T cell repertoires in COVID-19. The repertoire was sequenced with immunoSEQ multiplex PCR; TCRdb's copy has only in-frame clones and lacks some. Of some 77,000 clones in the sample, about four fifths are singletons; the top ten hold approximately 28%. The sequencing input was peripheral blood. The TCR sequence derives from a man in his 70s with acute or convalescent COVID-19.

CDR3 DNA sequence: TGTGCCAGCAGCTTGGGACTAGAGGAGACCCAGTACTTC. This translates into CASSLGLEETQYF. This sequence joins TRBV7-3 and TRBJ2-5; 8 nucleotides agree with TRBD2. CDR1 is SGHTA, CDR2 FQGTGA, per germline. The CDR3 is 13 residues long. With 3 bases clipped from V and 5 bases from J, the junction kept 2 bases outside the gene matches.